Presented here are 18 T cell receptor beta chains from one specimen sequenced in a study of cytotoxic CD8 clonotypes in ibrutinib-treated CLL. Only in-frame clones appear in the TCRdb table, and some are missing; sequencing was by immunoSEQ multiplex PCR. Counted here are nearly 300,000 clones, around 77% occurring once; the ten biggest clones make up approximately 5.1%. Source: PBMCs, taken at disease progression, from a patient treated with ibrutinib. These TCRs come from a human donor with chronic lymphocytic leukemia.

The chain joins TRBV5-1 to TRBJ2-1; D uncertain. In germline, CDR1 is SGHRS, CDR2 YFSETQ. The CDR3 sequence is 12 residues long. V was pared by 4 bases and J by 7 bases, with 9 bases between. This CDR3 reads CASSPTENEQFF. CDR3 in DNA: TGCGCCAGCAGCCCAACGGAGAATGAGCAGTTCTTC.

The V gene is TRBV5-8, the J gene TRBJ1-6, with a possible D match to TRBD1 (6 bases). With 2 bases removed from V and 8 bases from J, the gap between germline ends came to 17 bases. This CDR3 contains 16 residues. Per the germline V gene, CDR1 is SGHTS and CDR2 is YDEGEE. As DNA, the CDR3 is TGTGCCAGCAGCTTAACCGGGTCCAAGGGGGATTCACCCCTCCACTTT. It encodes CASSLTGSKGDSPLHF.

The V and J genes are TRBV11-2 and TRBJ2-2; a possible D gene is TRBD2 (5 bases). The CDR3 loop spans 16 amino acids. V gave up 4 bases and J gave up 4 bases, with 16 bases separating them. Germline assignment: CDR1 SGHAT and CDR2 FQNNGV. The CDR3 bases are TGTGCCAGCAGCTCTCGAGCGGAAACAATCACCGGGGAGCTGTTTTTT. It translates to CASSSRAETITGELFF.

The J gene is TRBJ2-1, the V gene TRBV7-9, with 12 bases identical to TRBD2. The ends lost 5 bases at V and 6 bases at J; junction bases unmatched: 11. CDR1 is SEHNR, CDR2 FQNEAQ, per germline (reference sequence). The CDR3 extends over 17 amino acids. CDR3 coding DNA: TGTGCCAGCAGCCAACTAGCGGGAGGTTGGGGAACCAATGAGCAGTTCTTC. Its protein product is CASSQLAGGWGTNEQFF.

In the case of this clone: It is likely a read error: a sequence one base away is far more abundant. The sample carries other DNA sequences with the same CDR3. The chain carries TRBV5-4 and TRBJ2-3, with no clear D. The germline CDR1 and CDR2 sequences are SGHNT and YYREEE (reference sequence). The length of the CDR3 is 14 residues. CDR3 DNA sequence: TGTGCCAGCAGCTTGGAGGGCAGCACAGATACACAGTATTTT. Its protein product is CASSLEGSTDTQYF.

Concerning this clone itself: The same CDR3 arises from other DNA sequences in this sample as well. The rearrangement uses TRBV7-3 and TRBJ2-1; D is possibly TRBD1 (5 bases). The CDR3 has 14 amino acids. Germline lookup yields CDR1 SGHTA and CDR2 FQGTGA. V was pared by 2 bases and J by 5 bases, with 10 bases between. CDR3 sequence reads: CASSLGLGDNEQFF. The CDR3 bases are TGTGCCAGCAGCTTAGGGCTAGGGGACAATGAGCAGTTCTTC.

In its sample, this clone was seen once. This chain uses TRBV6-1 with TRBJ1-5; no clear D gene. V was clipped by 5 bases and J by 4 bases, with 6 bases between them. Per the germline V gene, CDR1 is MNHNS and CDR2 is SASEGT. The CDR3 is made up of 12 amino acids. The CDR3 region has the DNA TGTGCCAGCAGTTCTGGGAATCAGCCCCAGCATTTT. Amino acids: CASSSGNQPQHF.

The chain recombines TRBV5-1 with TRBJ2-1; the D call may be TRBD1 or TRBD2 (6 bases each). The CDR3 contains 16 residues. Between the trimmed V and J ends, which lost 0 bases and 7 bases, there was a span of 17 bases. Germline loops: CDR1 SGHRS, CDR2 YFSETQ. The CDR3 sequence is CASSLGNRVAGNEQFF. The CDR3, as DNA: TGCGCCAGCAGCTTGGGGAACAGGGTCGCGGGGAATGAGCAGTTCTTC.

V is TRBV2 and J is TRBJ2-1; no definite D call. The CDR3 is made up of 14 amino acids. V lost 6 bases, J lost 7 bases, and 16 bases lay in between. The germline CDR1 and CDR2 sequences are SNHLY and FYNNEI. As DNA, the CDR3 is TGTGCCAGCAGCCCCGGCAGAGCCACAAATGAGCAGTTCTTC. The encoded protein is CASSPGRATNEQFF.

The CDR3 reads CASSPQGSNYYEQYF. The CDR3 DNA reads as TGTGCCAGCAGCCCCCAGGGATCGAACTACTACGAGCAGTACTTC. The chain employs TRBV13 and TRBJ2-7; D is perhaps TRBD1 (5 bases). CDR1 and CDR2 (germline): PRHDT, FYEKMQ (reference sequence). V was trimmed by 5 bases and J by 3 bases, leaving 17 bases between them. This CDR3 is built from 15 residues. Supplemented by reference TRBV13 and TRBJ2-7, the full variable domain reads AAGVIQSPRHLIKEKRETATLKCYPIPRHDTVYWYQQGPGQDPQFLISFYEKMQSDKGSIPDRFSAQQFSDYHSELNMSSLELGDSALYFCASSPQGSNYYEQYFGPGTRLTVT.

The J gene is TRBJ2-7, the V gene TRBV25-1; perhaps D is TRBD1 or TRBD2 (5 bases each). Germline V CDR1 and CDR2: MGHDK, SYGVNS. This CDR3 is built from 14 residues. Trimming removed 1 base at V and 2 bases at J, with 9 bases between. The CDR3 loop reads CASSESRGPYEQYF. CDR3 nucleotide sequence: TGTGCCAGCAGTGAATCACGGGGCCCCTACGAGCAGTACTTC.

This clone was picked up one time. The chain joins TRBV7-8 to TRBJ2-5; D might be TRBD2 (5 bases). The CDR3 loop spans 16 amino acids. CDR1 and CDR2 (germline): SGHVS, FQNEAQ. The germline V and J ends were trimmed by 0 bases and 7 bases, with 18 bases remaining between them. The CDR3: CASSLAPAHGRGTQYF. In DNA, the CDR3 is TGTGCCAGCAGCTTAGCGCCGGCACATGGTCGGGGGACCCAGTACTTC.

The chain joins TRBV29-1 to TRBJ2-7, with TRBD2 matching over 8 bases. The CDR3 totals 13 residues. V trimming: 4 bases; J trimming: 1 base; junction bases outside the gene matches: 3. Looked up from germline, CDR1 is SQVTM and CDR2 is ANQGSEA. As DNA, the CDR3 is TGCAGCGTTGTGCCTAGCGGGTCCTACGAGCAGTACTTC. Amino acid sequence: CSVVPSGSYEQYF.

V and J are TRBV13 and TRBJ2-7; no clear D. The CDR3 is 15 amino acids. Trimming stripped 0 bases from V and 2 bases from J, with 11 bases between. Looked up from germline, CDR1 is PRHDT and CDR2 is FYEKMQ (reference sequence). The CDR3: CASSLGYRATYEQYF. CDR3 DNA sequence: TGTGCCAGCAGCTTAGGGTACCGGGCCACCTACGAGCAGTACTTC.

The V gene is TRBV7-6, the J gene TRBJ2-5, with D perhaps given as TRBD1 or TRBD2 (6 bases each). In germline, CDR1 is SGHVS, CDR2 FNYEAQ. The CDR3 spans 15 residues. V lost 4 bases and J 3 bases, leaving 15 bases between the germline ends. The CDR3 nucleotides are TGTGCCAGCAGCTGGTGGAGGGGGGCCAAAGAGACCCAGTACTTC. It specifies CASSWWRGAKETQYF.

V and J are TRBV7-6 and TRBJ2-6; 9 bases fit TRBD1. The CDR3 is 20 residues long. CDR1 and CDR2 (germline): SGHVS, FNYEAQ. V gave up 5 bases and J gave up 1 base; unmatched junction bases: 15. The chain's CDR3 is CASSPGAGGQGYSGANVLTF. Written as DNA, the CDR3 is TGTGCCAGCAGCCCTGGGGCTGGAGGACAGGGGTATTCTGGGGCCAACGTCCTGACTTTC.

J is TRBJ2-7 and V is TRBV28; tentatively, D is TRBD1 (5 bases). Trimming left V 3 bases short and J 4 bases short, with 10 bases between. This CDR3 region has 13 residues. In germline, CDR1 is MDHEN, CDR2 SYDVKM. In nucleotides, the CDR3 is TGTGCCAGCAGTTTCCAATCAGGGTACGAGCAGTACTTC. Translation: CASSFQSGYEQYF.

The sample holds one count of this clone. The J gene is TRBJ2-2, the V gene TRBV5-8; TRBD2 aligns across 12 bases. J was trimmed by 1 base and V by 2 bases; bases with no gene match: 0. This CDR3 region has 16 residues. The germline V gene encodes CDR1 SGHTS and CDR2 YDEGEE. For the CDR3, the DNA is TGTGCCAGCAGCTTACTAGCGGGGGGGAACACCGGGGAGCTGTTTTTT. Translated, it gives CASSLLAGGNTGELFF.